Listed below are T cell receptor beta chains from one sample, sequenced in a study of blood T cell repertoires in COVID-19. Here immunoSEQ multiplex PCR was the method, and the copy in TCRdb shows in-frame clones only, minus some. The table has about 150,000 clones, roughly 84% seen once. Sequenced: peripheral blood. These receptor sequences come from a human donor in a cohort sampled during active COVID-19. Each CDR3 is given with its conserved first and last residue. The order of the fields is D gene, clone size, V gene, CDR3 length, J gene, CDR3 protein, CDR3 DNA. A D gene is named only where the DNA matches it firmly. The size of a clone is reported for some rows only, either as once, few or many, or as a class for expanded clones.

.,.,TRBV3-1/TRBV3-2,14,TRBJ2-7,CASSPDSFSYEQYF,TGTGCCAGCAGTCCCGACAGTTTCTCCTACGAGCAGTACTTC
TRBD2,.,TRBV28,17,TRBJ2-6,CASSRSGSGSGANVLTF,TGTGCCAGCAGTCGTAGCGGGAGTGGGTCTGGGGCCAACGTCCTGACTTTC
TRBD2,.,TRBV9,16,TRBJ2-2,CASSATSGRFTGELFF,TGTGCCAGCAGCGCGACTAGCGGGAGGTTTACCGGGGAGCTGTTTTTT
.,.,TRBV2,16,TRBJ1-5,CASSLETVPSDQPQHF,TGTGCCAGCAGCCTAGAGACGGTTCCTTCGGATCAGCCCCAGCATTTT
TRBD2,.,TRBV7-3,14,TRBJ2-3,CASSPTSGTDTQYF,TGTGCCAGCAGCCCCACTAGCGGCACAGATACGCAGTATTTT
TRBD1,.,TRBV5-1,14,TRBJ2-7,CASSSRTGTNEQYF,TGCGCCAGCAGCTCACGGACAGGAACCAACGAGCAGTACTTC
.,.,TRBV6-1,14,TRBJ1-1,CASSEVGPNTEAFF,TGTGCCAGCAGTGAAGTTGGGCCGAACACTGAAGCTTTCTTT
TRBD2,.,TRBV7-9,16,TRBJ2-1,CASSPLIAGERDEQFF,TGTGCCAGCAGCCCTTTAATAGCGGGAGAGAGAGATGAGCAGTTCTTC
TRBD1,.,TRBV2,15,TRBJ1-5,CASRSGTGAYQPQHF,TGTGCCAGCAGATCCGGGACAGGGGCTTATCAGCCCCAGCATTTT
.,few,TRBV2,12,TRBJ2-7,CASSGDRYEQYF,TGTGCCAGCAGCGGGGATCGCTACGAGCAGTACTTC
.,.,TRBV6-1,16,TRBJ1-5,CASSEIKTHSNQPQHF,TGTGCCAGCAGTGAAATAAAGACACATAGCAATCAGCCCCAGCATTTT
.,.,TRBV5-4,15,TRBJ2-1,CASSLVGDSYNEQFF,TGTGCCAGCAGCTTGGTCGGGGATTCCTACAATGAGCAGTTCTTC
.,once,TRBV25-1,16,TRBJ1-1,CASSAYTGTTNTEAFF,TGTGCCAGCAGTGCCTACACCGGGACAACCAACACTGAAGCTTTCTTT
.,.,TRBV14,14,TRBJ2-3,CASSPDWSTDTQYF,TGTGCCAGCAGCCCCGACTGGAGCACAGATACGCAGTATTTT
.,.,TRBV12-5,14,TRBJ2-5,CASGFDGYQETQYF,TGTGCTAGTGGTTTCGACGGGTACCAAGAGACCCAGTACTTC
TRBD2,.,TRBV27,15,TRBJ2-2,CASRQTSGSSGELFF,TGTGCCAGCAGGCAGACTAGCGGGAGTTCCGGGGAGCTGTTTTTT
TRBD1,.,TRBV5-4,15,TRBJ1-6,CASSDGTAGNSPLHF,TGTGCCAGCAGCGACGGGACAGCCGGGAATTCACCCCTCCACTTT